Included here is one TCR beta chain sequence, with context. These data originate in a study of blood T cell repertoires in COVID-19. Trimming cost V 5 bases and J 2 bases; bases outside gene matches: 3. CDR1 PRHDT and CDR2 FYEKMQ come from the germline V gene (reference sequence). This CDR3 is 15 amino acids long. In the authors' workflow: The assay estimated nucleated cells by amplifying reference gene primers. Profiling relied on immunoSEQ multiplex PCR, and the TCRdb table lists in-frame clones only, not all of them. That table gives V, J and clone size, and the DNA gave D and trimming. This repertoire shows some 200,000 clones, about 88% found once; its top ten account for around 3%.

This TCR came from a man aged 50-59 years who had recovered from COVID-19. The rearrangement joins TRBV13 to TRBJ2-7; 13 bases map to TRBD2. Source material: peripheral blood. CDR3 amino acids: CASSVGTSGTYEQYF. The DNA of the CDR3 is TGTGCCAGCAGCGTCGGGACTAGCGGGACCTACGAGCAGTACTTC.